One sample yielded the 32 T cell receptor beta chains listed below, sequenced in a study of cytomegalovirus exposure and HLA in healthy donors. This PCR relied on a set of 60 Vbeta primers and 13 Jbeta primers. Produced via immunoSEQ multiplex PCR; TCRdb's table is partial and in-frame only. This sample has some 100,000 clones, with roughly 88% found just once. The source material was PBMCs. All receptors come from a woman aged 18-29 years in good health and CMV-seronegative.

The CDR3 DNA reads TGTGCCAGCAGTTTACGGGACAGGGGACTGCTTGGGGCCAACGTCCTGACTTTC. The encoded protein is CASSLRDRGLLGANVLTF. The chain employs TRBV28 and TRBJ2-6, with 10 bases fitting TRBD1. Germline V CDR1 and CDR2: MDHEN, SYDVKM. This CDR3 spans 18 amino acids. V dropped 2 bases and J dropped 3; count of bases not matched to a gene: 7. The full variable domain, with the rest looked up from reference TRBV28 and TRBJ2-6, is DVKVTQSSRYLVKRTGEKVFLECVQDMDHENMFWYRQDPGLGLRLIYFSYDVKMKEKGDIPEGYSVSREKKERFSLILESASTNQTSMYLCASSLRDRGLLGANVLTFGAGSRLTVL.

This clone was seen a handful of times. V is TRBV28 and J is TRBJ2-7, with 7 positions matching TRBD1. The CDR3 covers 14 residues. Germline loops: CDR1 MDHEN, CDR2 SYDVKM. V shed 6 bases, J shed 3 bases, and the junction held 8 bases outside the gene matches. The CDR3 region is CASSETGKNYEQYF. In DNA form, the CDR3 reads TGTGCCAGCAGCGAGACAGGGAAGAACTACGAGCAGTACTTC.

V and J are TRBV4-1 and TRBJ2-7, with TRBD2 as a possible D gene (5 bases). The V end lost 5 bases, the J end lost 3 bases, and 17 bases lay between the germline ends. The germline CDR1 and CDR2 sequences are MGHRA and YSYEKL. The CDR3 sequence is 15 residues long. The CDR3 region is CASSSYPGEGYEQYF. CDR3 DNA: TGCGCCAGCAGCTCTTATCCCGGGGAAGGCTACGAGCAGTACTTC.

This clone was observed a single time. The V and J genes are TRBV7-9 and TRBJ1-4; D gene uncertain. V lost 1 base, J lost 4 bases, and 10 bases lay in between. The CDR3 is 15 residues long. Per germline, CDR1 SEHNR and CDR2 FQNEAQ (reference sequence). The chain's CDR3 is CASSLGGSGNEKLFF. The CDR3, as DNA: TGTGCCAGCAGCTTAGGAGGATCGGGTAATGAAAAACTGTTTTTT.

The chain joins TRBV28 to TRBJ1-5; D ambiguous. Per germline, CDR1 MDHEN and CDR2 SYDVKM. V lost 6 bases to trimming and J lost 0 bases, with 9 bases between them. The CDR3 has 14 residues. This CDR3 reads CASSPEYSNQPQHF. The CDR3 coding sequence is TGTGCCAGCAGCCCTGAGTATAGCAATCAGCCCCAGCATTTT.

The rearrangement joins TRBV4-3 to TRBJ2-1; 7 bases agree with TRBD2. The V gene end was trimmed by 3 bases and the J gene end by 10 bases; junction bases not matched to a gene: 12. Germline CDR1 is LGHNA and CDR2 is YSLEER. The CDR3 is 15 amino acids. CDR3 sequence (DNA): TGCGCCAGCAGCCAGCTTGGGACTACCGGCTTCGAGCAGTTCTTC. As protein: CASSQLGTTGFEQFF.

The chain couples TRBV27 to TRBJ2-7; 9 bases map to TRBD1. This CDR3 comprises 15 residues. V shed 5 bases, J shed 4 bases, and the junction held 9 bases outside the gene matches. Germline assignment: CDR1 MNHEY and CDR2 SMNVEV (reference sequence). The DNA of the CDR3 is TGTGCCAGCAGTCCGTTCCCGGACAGGGGATACGAGCAGTACTTC. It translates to CASSPFPDRGYEQYF.

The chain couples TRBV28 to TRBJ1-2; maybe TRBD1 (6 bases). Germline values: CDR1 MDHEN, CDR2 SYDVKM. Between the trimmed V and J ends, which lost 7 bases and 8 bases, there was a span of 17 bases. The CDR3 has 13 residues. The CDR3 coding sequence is TGTGCCAGCAATATTCAGGGGTTGTTAGGCTACACCTTC. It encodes CASNIQGLLGYTF.

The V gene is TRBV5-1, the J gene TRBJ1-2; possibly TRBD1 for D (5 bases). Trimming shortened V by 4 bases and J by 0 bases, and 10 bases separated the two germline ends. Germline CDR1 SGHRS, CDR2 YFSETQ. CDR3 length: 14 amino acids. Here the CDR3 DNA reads TGCGCCAGCAGCCAAGGGACTTCTAACTATGGCTACACCTTC. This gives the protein CASSQGTSNYGYTF. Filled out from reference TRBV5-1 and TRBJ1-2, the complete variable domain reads KAGVTQTPRYLIKTRGQQVTLSCSPISGHRSVSWYQQTPGQGLQFLFEYFSETQRNKGNFPGRFSGRQFSNSRSEMNVSTLELGDSALYLCASSQGTSNYGYTFGSGTRLTVV.

The CDR3 loop reads CASSFYSKAEAFF. The DNA of the CDR3 is TGTGCCAGCAGTTTTTACAGTAAGGCTGAAGCTTTCTTT. V usage is TRBV28 and J usage is TRBJ1-1; D call uncertain. The CDR3 length is 13 residues. With 3 bases removed from V and 6 bases from J, the gap between germline ends came to 11 bases. Germline loops: CDR1 MDHEN, CDR2 SYDVKM.

CDR3 protein: CASSLAAVDQPQHF. CDR3 sequence (DNA): TGTGCCAGTAGTTTGGCGGCTGTCGATCAGCCCCAGCATTTT. The V gene is TRBV19, the J gene TRBJ1-5; D remains ambiguous. CDR3 length: 14 amino acids. V lost 5 bases, J lost 5 bases, and 13 bases lay in between. From germline, CDR1 is LNHDA and CDR2 SQIVND (reference sequence).

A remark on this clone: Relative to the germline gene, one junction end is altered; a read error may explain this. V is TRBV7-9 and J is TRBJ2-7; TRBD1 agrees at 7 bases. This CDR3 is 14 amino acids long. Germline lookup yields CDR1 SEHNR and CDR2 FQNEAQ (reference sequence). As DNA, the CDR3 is TGTTCCAGCAGCCAAAGAGGGGGCGGGTACGAGCAGTACTTC. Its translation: CSSSQRGGGYEQYF.

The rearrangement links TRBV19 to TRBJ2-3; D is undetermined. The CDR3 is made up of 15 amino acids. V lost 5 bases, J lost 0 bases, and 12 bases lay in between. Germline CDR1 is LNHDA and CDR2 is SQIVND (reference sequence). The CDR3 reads CASSFSFGSTDTQYF. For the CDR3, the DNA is TGTGCCAGTAGTTTTAGCTTCGGGAGCACAGATACGCAGTATTTT. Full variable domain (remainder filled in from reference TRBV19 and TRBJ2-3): DGGITQSPKYLFRKEGQNVTLSCEQNLNHDAMYWYRQDPGQGLRLIYYSQIVNDFQKGDIAEGYSVSREKKESFPLTVTSAQKNPTAFYLCASSFSFGSTDTQYFGPGTRLTVL.

The CDR3 DNA follows: TGTGCCAGCAGCATAGGACAGGGGCCCAATCAGCCCCAGCATTTT. Its protein product is CASSIGQGPNQPQHF. The chain uses TRBV5-6 and TRBJ1-5, with 9 bases lining up with TRBD1. Germline V gives CDR1 SGHDT, CDR2 YYEEEE. Unmatched junction bases numbered 5, after V lost 4 bases and J lost 3 bases. There are 15 residues in the CDR3. Full variable domain (missing parts from reference TRBV5-6 and TRBJ1-5): DAGVTQSPTHLIKTRGQQVTLRCSPKSGHDTVSWYQQALGQGPQFIFQYYEEEERQRGNFPDRFSGHQFPNYSSELNVNALLLGDSALYLCASSIGQGPNQPQHFGDGTRLSIL.

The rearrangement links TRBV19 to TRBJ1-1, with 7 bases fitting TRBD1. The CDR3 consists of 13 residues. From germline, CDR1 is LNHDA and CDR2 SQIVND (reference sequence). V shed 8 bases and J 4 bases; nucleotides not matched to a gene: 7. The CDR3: CASEGGGRTEAFF. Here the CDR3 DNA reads TGTGCCAGTGAAGGGGGCGGGCGCACTGAAGCTTTCTTT.

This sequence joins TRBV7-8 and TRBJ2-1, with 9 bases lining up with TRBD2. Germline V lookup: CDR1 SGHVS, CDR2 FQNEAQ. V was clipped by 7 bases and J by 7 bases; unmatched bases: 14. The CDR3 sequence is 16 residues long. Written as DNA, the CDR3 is TGTGCCAGCACCTTGCGAGCGGGGGGAGTCTGGAATGAGCAGTTCTTC. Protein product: CASTLRAGGVWNEQFF.

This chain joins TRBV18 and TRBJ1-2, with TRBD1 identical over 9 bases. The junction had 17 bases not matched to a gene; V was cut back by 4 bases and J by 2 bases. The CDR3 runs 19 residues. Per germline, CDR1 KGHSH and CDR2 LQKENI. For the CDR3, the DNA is TGTGCCAGCTCACGGATCGGCGTCGGACAGGGGCCCTTCAACTATGGCTACACCTTC. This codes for CASSRIGVGQGPFNYGYTF.

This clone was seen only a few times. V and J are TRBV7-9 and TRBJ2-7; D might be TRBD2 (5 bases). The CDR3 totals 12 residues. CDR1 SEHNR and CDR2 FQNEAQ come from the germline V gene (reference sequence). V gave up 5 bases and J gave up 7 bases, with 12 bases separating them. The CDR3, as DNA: TGTGCCAGCAGCATACAGAGCGGAGAGCAGTACTTC. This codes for CASSIQSGEQYF.

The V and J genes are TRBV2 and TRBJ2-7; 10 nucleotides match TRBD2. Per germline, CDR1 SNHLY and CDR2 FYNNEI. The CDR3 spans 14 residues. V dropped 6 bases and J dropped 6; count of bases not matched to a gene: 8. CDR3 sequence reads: CASRPTSGTPEQYF. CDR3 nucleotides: TGTGCCAGCAGACCCACTAGCGGGACCCCCGAGCAGTACTTC.

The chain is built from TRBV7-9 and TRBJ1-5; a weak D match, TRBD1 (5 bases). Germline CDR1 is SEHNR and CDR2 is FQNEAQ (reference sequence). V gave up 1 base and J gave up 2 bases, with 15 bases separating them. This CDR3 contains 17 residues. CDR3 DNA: TGTGCCAGCAGCTTAGTAGTCAACGGGGGTCGCAATCAGCCCCAGCATTTT. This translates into CASSLVVNGGRNQPQHF. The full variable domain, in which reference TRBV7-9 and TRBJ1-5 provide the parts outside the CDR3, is DTGVSQNPRHKITKRGQNVTFRCDPISEHNRLYWYRQTLGQGPEFLTYFQNEAQLEKSRLLSDRFSAERPKGSFSTLEIQRTEQGDSAMYLCASSLVVNGGRNQPQHFGDGTRLSIL.

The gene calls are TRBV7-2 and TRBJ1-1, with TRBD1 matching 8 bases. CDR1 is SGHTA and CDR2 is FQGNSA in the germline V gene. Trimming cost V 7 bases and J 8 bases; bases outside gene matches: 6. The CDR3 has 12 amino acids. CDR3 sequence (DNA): TGTGCCAGCAACAACAGGGGGACAGAAGCTTTCTTT. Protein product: CASNNRGTEAFF.

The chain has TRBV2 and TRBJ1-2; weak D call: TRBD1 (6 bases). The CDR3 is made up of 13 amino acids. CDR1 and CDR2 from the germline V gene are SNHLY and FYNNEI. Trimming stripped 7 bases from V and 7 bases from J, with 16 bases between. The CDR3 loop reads CASTGNRATGYTF. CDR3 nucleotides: TGTGCCAGCACCGGAAACAGGGCTACTGGCTACACCTTC.

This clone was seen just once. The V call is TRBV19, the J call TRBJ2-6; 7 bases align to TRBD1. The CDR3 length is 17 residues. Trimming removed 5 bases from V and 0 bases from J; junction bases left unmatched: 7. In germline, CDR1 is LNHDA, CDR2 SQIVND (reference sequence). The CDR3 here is CASSSWTGDSGANVLTF. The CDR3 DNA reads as TGTGCCAGTAGTTCATGGACAGGTGACTCTGGGGCCAACGTCCTGACTTTC.

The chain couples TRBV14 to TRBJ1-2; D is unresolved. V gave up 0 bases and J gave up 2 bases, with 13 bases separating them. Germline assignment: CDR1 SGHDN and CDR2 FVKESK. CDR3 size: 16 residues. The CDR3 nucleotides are TGTGCCAGCAGCCAAGACGGCGTTGGGCCCAACTATGGCTACACCTTC. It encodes CASSQDGVGPNYGYTF.

The CDR3 is CASSLIGDEQFF. The CDR3 DNA reads TGTGCCAGTAGCCTAATCGGGGATGAGCAGTTCTTC. The rearrangement joins TRBV19 to TRBJ2-1, with D possibly TRBD2 on 5 matching bases. CDR1 is LNHDA, CDR2 SQIVND, per germline (reference sequence). CDR3 length equals 12 residues. V lost 6 bases and J lost 8, with 11 bases in between.

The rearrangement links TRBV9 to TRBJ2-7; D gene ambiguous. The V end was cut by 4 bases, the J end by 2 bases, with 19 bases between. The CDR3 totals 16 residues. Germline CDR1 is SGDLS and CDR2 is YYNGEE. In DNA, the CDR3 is TGTGCCAGCAGCCCCGTTCCTACCGCGGCCGCCTACGAGCAGTACTTC. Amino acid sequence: CASSPVPTAAAYEQYF.

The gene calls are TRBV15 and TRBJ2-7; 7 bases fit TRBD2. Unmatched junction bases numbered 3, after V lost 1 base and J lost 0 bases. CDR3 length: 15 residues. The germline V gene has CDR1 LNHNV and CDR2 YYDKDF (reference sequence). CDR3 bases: TGTGCCACCAGCAGAGGACTAGCCCACTCCTACGAGCAGTACTTC. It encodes CATSRGLAHSYEQYF.

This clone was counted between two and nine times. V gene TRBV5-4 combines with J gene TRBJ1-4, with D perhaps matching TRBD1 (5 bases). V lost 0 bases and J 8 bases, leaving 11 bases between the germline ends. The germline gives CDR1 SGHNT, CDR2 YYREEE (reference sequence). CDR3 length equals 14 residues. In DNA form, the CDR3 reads TGTGCCAGCAGCTTGGGACTTGGGGGGGAAAAACTGTTTTTT. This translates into CASSLGLGGEKLFF.

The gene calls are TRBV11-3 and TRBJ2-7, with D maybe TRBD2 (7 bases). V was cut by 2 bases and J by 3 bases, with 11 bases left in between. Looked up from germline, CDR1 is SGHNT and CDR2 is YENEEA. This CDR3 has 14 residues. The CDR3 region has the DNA TGTGCCAGCAGCTTACGGGGGGCGAGCTACGAGCAGTACTTC. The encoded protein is CASSLRGASYEQYF.

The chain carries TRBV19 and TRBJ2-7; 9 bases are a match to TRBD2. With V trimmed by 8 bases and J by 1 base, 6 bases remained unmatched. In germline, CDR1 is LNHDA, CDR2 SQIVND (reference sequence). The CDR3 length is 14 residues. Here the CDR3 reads CASRERGESYEQYF. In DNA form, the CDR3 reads TGTGCCAGTCGCGAGCGGGGGGAATCCTACGAGCAGTACTTC.

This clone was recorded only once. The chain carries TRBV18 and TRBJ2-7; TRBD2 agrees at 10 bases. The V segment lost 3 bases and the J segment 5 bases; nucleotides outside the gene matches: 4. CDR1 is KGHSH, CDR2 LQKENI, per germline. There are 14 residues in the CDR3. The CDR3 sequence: CASSPSGRADEQYF. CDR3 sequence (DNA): TGTGCCAGCTCACCCAGCGGGAGGGCCGACGAGCAGTACTTC.

The CDR3 bases are TGTGCCAGCAGCCGGACATCAACAGGGGAGACTGAAGCTTTCTTT. Encoded protein: CASSRTSTGETEAFF. The chain recombines TRBV5-5 with TRBJ1-1, with 7 bases that match TRBD1. The CDR3 has 15 amino acids. The V gene end was trimmed by 4 bases and the J gene end by 5 bases; junction bases not matched to a gene: 11. CDR1 and CDR2 from the germline V gene are SGHKS and YYEKEE (reference sequence).